This T cell receptor (beta chain) was sequenced in a study of blood T cell repertoires in COVID-19. Study context: Sites across the United States, Italy and Spain contributed samples from acute and convalescent COVID-19. T cells, B-cell-depleted T cells, or PBMCs provided the cDNA or gDNA that served as material.

The J segment lost 6 bases and the V segment lost 7 bases, leaving 6 bases of the junction unmatched. CDR3 length: 13 residues. The Seattle patients, enrolled during active infection, were followed longitudinally. Only in-frame clones appear in the TCRdb table, and some are missing; sequencing was by immunoSEQ multiplex PCR. This sample has 300,000 to 450,000 clones; around 87% occur once, and the top ten carry 2% to 2.5%. The TCR comes from a woman aged 60-75 years with COVID-19, enrolled during active disease. Sequenced material: peripheral blood. V gene TRBV12-3 or TRBV12-4 combines with J gene TRBJ1-2; 9 nucleotides align to TRBD1. CDR3 nucleotides: TGTGCCAGCAAGTCGACAGGGGGTAATGGCTACACCTTC. This sequence encodes CASKSTGGNGYTF.